The clone carrying this T cell receptor beta chain was counted ten times or more. What it binds is not known. MiXCR, applied by TCRdb to the multiplex PCR reads, yields one record per CDR3 protein. The sample gives 83,000 or so distinct CDR3 sequences, approximately 20% of which show up once; roughly 2.4% is in the top ten. This entry is derived from a study of breast tumors, draining lymph nodes, adjacent tissues. Whole-study results and caveats: That most tumor T cells come from lymph nodes remained unproven.

Germline values: CDR1 MNHNY, CDR2 SVGAGI (reference sequence). This CDR3 is built from 14 residues. The V and J ends lost 5 bases and 2 bases, in that order; junction bases with no gene match: 3. Samples came from axillary lymph nodes draining the breast cancer. Sequenced input: axillary lymph node tissue. This sequence joins TRBV6-6 and TRBJ2-7; 10 nucleotides match TRBD2. The clonotype comes from a female donor with breast cancer. Some clones in this sample may be carry-over from other donors' samples. CDR3 region: CASSRTSGTYEQYF. CDR3 bases: TGTGCCAGCAGTCGGACTAGCGGTACCTACGAGCAGTACTTC.